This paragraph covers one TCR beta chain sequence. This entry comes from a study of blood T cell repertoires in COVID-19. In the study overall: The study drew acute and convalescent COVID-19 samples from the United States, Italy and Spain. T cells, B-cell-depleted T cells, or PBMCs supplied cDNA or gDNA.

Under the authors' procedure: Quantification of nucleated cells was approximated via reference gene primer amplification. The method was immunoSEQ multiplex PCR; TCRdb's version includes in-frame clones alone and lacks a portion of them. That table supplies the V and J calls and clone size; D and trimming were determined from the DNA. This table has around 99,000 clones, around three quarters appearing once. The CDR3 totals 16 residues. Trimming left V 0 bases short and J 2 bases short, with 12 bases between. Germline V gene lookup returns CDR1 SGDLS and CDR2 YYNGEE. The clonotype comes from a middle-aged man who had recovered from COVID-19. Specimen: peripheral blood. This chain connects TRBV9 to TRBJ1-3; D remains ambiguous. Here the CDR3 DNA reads TGTGCCAGCAGCGTAGTCCCGGGAGGTACTGGAAACACCATATATTTT. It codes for CASSVVPGGTGNTIYF.